The T cell receptor (beta chain) under discussion was sequenced for a study of blood T cell dynamics during melanoma immunotherapy. Study context: Patients with metastatic melanoma got pembrolizumab or nivolumab-ipilimumab as first-line care.

Method: immunoSEQ multiplex PCR; TCRdb's copy keeps in-frame clones and lacks some. The sample consists of 17,000 or so clones, 83% of them appearing once. Trimming cost V 8 bases and J 9 bases, with 17 bases left between them. Germline loops: CDR1 MDHEN, CDR2 SYDVKM. CDR3 length: 14 residues. Time point denoted: pre-treatment baseline. Apart from a couple of fast progressors, RECIST 1.1 response was judged 12 weeks post-infusion. Patients with prior systemic cancer treatment, concomitant immunosuppressants, or other active malignancies were excluded. The sample here was blood, taken from a patient treated with checkpoint blockade. This TCR was sampled from a human donor with melanoma. The chain couples TRBV28 to TRBJ1-6; no clear D gene. CDR3 nucleotide sequence: TGTGCCAGCTTTCCGTCCCGCCCCTCTTCACCCCTCCACTTT. Protein product: CASFPSRPSSPLHF.